The TCR beta chain under discussion was sequenced for a study of T cells in Graves' hyperthyroidism and ophthalmopathy. The CDR3 covers 14 residues. The V end was cut by 0 bases, the J end by 2 bases, with 9 bases between. CDR1 is SGDLS, CDR2 YYNGEE, per germline. RNA transcripts were the template for amplifying TCR beta CDR3 regions. In the first-round RT-PCR of the TCR CDR3, the HTBI primer set was used. TCRdb redid the calling of the multiplex PCR reads with MiXCR, one entry per CDR3 protein. The table shows 450,000 to 500,000 distinct CDR3 sequences, with 22% occurring only once. Lactation, pregnancy, other autoimmune disease or uncontrolled infection excluded patients.

The sequence derives from a woman in her 70s with Graves' ophthalmopathy. V and J are TRBV9 and TRBJ2-7; no firm D call. Specimen: blood. CDR3 in DNA: TGTGCCAGCAGCGTAGCGACATCTCCCTACGAGCAGTACTTC. This sequence encodes CASSVATSPYEQYF.